Listed here are 27 T cell receptor beta chains from one sample, sequenced in a study of T cell repertoires in cytomegalovirus infection. TCRdb recomputed calls from the reads with MiXCR, one row per CDR3 protein. The sample lists over 150,000 distinct CDR3 sequences; about a sixth were seen once. The source material was CD8+ T cells from PBMCs. The source of these receptors is a human donor in good health (CMV status not recorded). Some clones in this sample may be carry-over from other donors' samples.

This clonotype was observed a handful of times. V gene TRBV6-2 or TRBV6-3 combines with J gene TRBJ2-3; 11 bases line up with TRBD2. Germline CDR1 is MNHEY and CDR2 is SVGEGT. J was trimmed by 0 bases and V by 7 bases; bases with no gene match: 3. The CDR3 sequence is 15 residues long. CDR3 bases: TGTGCCAGCACCCGGACTAGCGGGAGCACAGATACGCAGTATTTT. Translating it yields CASTRTSGSTDTQYF.

This clonotype was seen more than once but under ten times. This chain joins TRBV20-1 and TRBJ1-6; D remains ambiguous. The V end lost 5 bases, the J end lost 8 bases, and 7 bases lay between the germline ends. Germline-derived CDR1 and CDR2 are DFQATT and SNEGSKA (reference sequence). This CDR3 is built from 11 residues. This CDR3 is CSAFSDSPLHF. CDR3 sequence (DNA): TGCAGTGCTTTTTCCGATTCACCCCTCCACTTT.

This clonotype was counted a few times. V and J are TRBV20-1 and TRBJ1-1; D might be TRBD1 (5 bases). This CDR3 contains 10 residues. Between the trimmed V and J ends, which lost 6 bases and 8 bases, there was a span of 10 bases. The germline gives CDR1 DFQATT, CDR2 SNEGSKA (reference sequence). The CDR3 region is CSAEGPEAFF. For the CDR3, the DNA is TGCAGTGCCGAGGGACCCGAAGCTTTCTTT.

The chain uses TRBV11-2 and TRBJ2-1; maybe TRBD2 (6 bases). Per the germline V gene, CDR1 is SGHAT and CDR2 is FQNNGV. V lost 3 bases and J lost 7, with 22 bases in between. This CDR3 region has 17 residues. This CDR3 is CASSFKPGLQAGNEQFF. The CDR3 DNA is TGTGCCAGCAGCTTCAAACCGGGACTCCAGGCGGGGAATGAGCAGTTCTTC. Looking up the rest from reference TRBV11-2 and TRBJ2-1 gives the full variable domain: EAGVAQSPRYKIIEKRQSVAFWCNPISGHATLYWYQQILGQGPKLLIQFQNNGVVDDSQLPKDRFSAERLKGVDSTLKIQPAKLEDSAVYLCASSFKPGLQAGNEQFFGPGTRLTVL.

At least ten counts were recorded for this clonotype. This chain links TRBV7-8 with TRBJ2-1; 7 bases are a match to TRBD1. Germline V gene sequence: CDR1 SGHVS, CDR2 FQNEAQ. The length of the CDR3 is 16 residues. The J segment lost 6 bases and the V segment lost 1 base, leaving 9 bases of the junction unmatched. Written as DNA, the CDR3 is TGTGCCAGCAGCTTAGAAGGGACAGTGGGGGTCAATGAGCAGTTCTTC. This gives the protein CASSLEGTVGVNEQFF.

The J gene is TRBJ2-3, the V gene TRBV28; 8 bases agree with TRBD2. Germline V CDR1 and CDR2: MDHEN, SYDVKM. Trimming cost V 4 bases and J 2 bases; bases outside gene matches: 14. The CDR3 length is 18 residues. Here the CDR3 DNA reads TGTGCCAGCAGTTCCTTTCTGGGACTAGTTACCTACACAGATACGCAGTATTTT. This encodes CASSSFLGLVTYTDTQYF.

The V gene is TRBV6-6, the J gene TRBJ1-1, with D possibly TRBD1 on 6 matching bases. Trimming stripped 8 bases from V and 2 bases from J, with 12 bases between. CDR1 is MNHNY and CDR2 is SVGAGI in the germline V gene (reference sequence). CDR3 length equals 13 residues. The CDR3 sequence is CASHGTTNTEAFF. The DNA for the CDR3 is TGTGCCAGCCACGGGACAACAAACACTGAAGCTTTCTTT.

This clonotype was seen a handful of times. CDR3 loop: CASSYYGVGDTQYF. The CDR3 DNA sequence: TGTGCCAGCAGCTATTACGGTGTGGGAGATACGCAGTATTTT. The genes are TRBV7-2 and TRBJ2-3; no clear D. Germline-derived CDR1 and CDR2 are SGHTA and FQGNSA. V shed 4 bases and J shed 5 bases, with 13 bases lying between them. CDR3 length: 14 residues.

This clonotype was counted between two and nine times. The chain joins TRBV9 to TRBJ1-6; D is unresolved. The V end was cut by 4 bases, the J end by 0 bases, with 8 bases between. The germline CDR1 and CDR2 sequences are SGDLS and YYNGEE. The length of the CDR3 is 15 residues. CDR3: CASSPRASYNSPLHF. As DNA, the CDR3 is TGTGCCAGCAGCCCTAGGGCCTCCTATAATTCACCCCTCCACTTT.

As DNA, the CDR3 is TGTGCCAGCAGGAGACTAGCGGAAATATACAATGAGCAGTTCTTC. Amino acids: CASRRLAEIYNEQFF. The chain couples TRBV6-2 or TRBV6-3 to TRBJ2-1, with 9 nucleotides matching TRBD2. The V gene's germline CDR1 is MNHEY and CDR2 SVGEGT. The CDR3 loop spans 15 amino acids. The ends lost 6 bases at V and 4 bases at J; junction bases unmatched: 7.

This clonotype came up many times. The J gene is TRBJ2-7, the V gene TRBV27; D unclear. From germline, CDR1 is MNHEY and CDR2 SMNVEV (reference sequence). The CDR3 loop spans 13 amino acids. Trimming stripped 6 bases from V and 6 bases from J, with 15 bases between. The CDR3 DNA reads TGTGCCAGCAGCGTGGGGTTTATTAGCGAGCAGTACTTC. Translation gives CASSVGFISEQYF.

The rearrangement uses TRBV2 and TRBJ2-7; 8 bases fit TRBD1. The CDR3 is made up of 17 amino acids. CDR1 is SNHLY, CDR2 FYNNEI, per germline. Trimming took 8 bases from V and 0 from J; bases not matched to a gene: 15. The CDR3 DNA follows: TGTGCCAGCGGAAGAATACCGGACAGGGCGAGCTCCTACGAGCAGTACTTC. It is translated as CASGRIPDRASSYEQYF.

V usage is TRBV12-5 and J usage is TRBJ2-1; 7 bases fit TRBD1. The germline CDR1 and CDR2 sequences are LGHNT and FRNRAP. The trim removed 7 bases at V and 7 bases at J, leaving 13 bases unmatched. The CDR3 contains 15 residues. This CDR3 reads CASAHDRVGRNEQFF. CDR3 in DNA: TGTGCTAGTGCCCACGACAGGGTCGGTAGGAATGAGCAGTTCTTC.

The rearrangement links TRBV9 to TRBJ2-1; 12 positions match TRBD2. Germline V gene data show CDR1 as SGDLS and CDR2 as YYNGEE. The V gene end was trimmed by 0 bases and the J gene end by 8 bases; junction bases not matched to a gene: 15. The CDR3 consists of 19 residues. The CDR3 sequence is CASSVGSLAGGILRDEQFF. CDR3 bases: TGTGCCAGCAGCGTAGGGTCCCTAGCGGGGGGGATTCTTCGGGATGAGCAGTTCTTC. Complete variable domain (other parts from reference TRBV9 and TRBJ2-1): DSGVTQTPKHLITATGQRVTLRCSPRSGDLSVYWYQQSLDQGLQFLIQYYNGEERAKGNILERFSAQQFPDLHSELNLSSLELGDSALYFCASSVGSLAGGILRDEQFFGPGTRLTVL.

Regarding this clonotype: Relative to the germline gene, one junction end is altered; a read error may explain this. The CDR3 here is CARSDPGLREVTQYF. In DNA form, the CDR3 reads TGTGCCCGCAGTGATCCGGGACTAAGGGAGGTTACGCAGTATTTT. The chain joins TRBV6-2 or TRBV6-3 to TRBJ2-3; TRBD2 aligns across 7 bases. This CDR3 is 15 amino acids long. The V gene's germline CDR1 is MNHEY and CDR2 SVGEGT.

V usage is TRBV5-1 and J usage is TRBJ2-6; D unresolved. Trimming shortened V by 1 base and J by 1 base, and 3 bases separated the two germline ends. This CDR3 region has 14 residues. Germline V gene sequence: CDR1 SGHRS, CDR2 YFSETQ. The CDR3 protein is CASSLWSGANVLTF. For the CDR3, the DNA is TGCGCCAGCAGCTTGTGGTCTGGGGCCAACGTCCTGACTTTC. The whole variable domain, remainder taken from reference TRBV5-1 and TRBJ2-6, is KAGVTQTPRYLIKTRGQQVTLSCSPISGHRSVSWYQQTPGQGLQFLFEYFSETQRNKGNFPGRFSGRQFSNSRSEMNVSTLELGDSALYLCASSLWSGANVLTFGAGSRLTVL.

The chain links TRBV7-2 to TRBJ2-5, with D perhaps matching TRBD2 (6 bases). CDR1 SGHTA and CDR2 FQGNSA come from the germline V gene. V lost 5 bases and J lost 5, with 18 bases in between. The CDR3 length is 15 residues. CDR3 region: CASSPELARGETQYF. CDR3 DNA sequence: TGTGCCAGCAGCCCGGAACTGGCCCGGGGGGAGACCCAGTACTTC.

The chain uses TRBV7-8 and TRBJ2-2; 9 nucleotides agree with TRBD1. The CDR3 is 14 amino acids. V gave up 3 bases and J gave up 9 bases; unmatched junction bases: 5. Germline V gives CDR1 SGHVS, CDR2 FQNEAQ. CDR3 nucleotides: TGTGCCAGCAGCTTTGGGACAGGGACCTGGGAGCTGTTTTTT. As protein: CASSFGTGTWELFF.

V usage is TRBV9 and J usage is TRBJ2-7, with D maybe TRBD2 (6 bases). Trimming removed 7 bases at V and 0 bases at J, with 8 bases between. This CDR3 spans 12 amino acids. Germline V gene sequence: CDR1 SGDLS, CDR2 YYNGEE. CDR3 loop: CASGGSSYEQYF. The CDR3 coding sequence is TGTGCCAGCGGGGGGAGCTCCTACGAGCAGTACTTC.

This clonotype has more than one count but fewer than ten. The chain combines TRBV4-1 with TRBJ1-1, with a weak D call TRBD1 (6 bases). This CDR3 spans 15 amino acids. Trimming pared 4 bases from V and 1 base from J, leaving 13 bases between. Germline lookup yields CDR1 MGHRA and CDR2 YSYEKL. The CDR3 here is CASSRTGTSNTEAFF. CDR3 in DNA: TGCGCCAGCAGCCGGACCGGGACATCGAACACTGAAGCTTTCTTT.

The chain employs TRBV28 and TRBJ2-5; possibly TRBD2 for D (6 bases). CDR1 MDHEN and CDR2 SYDVKM come from the germline V gene. The CDR3 loop spans 14 amino acids. Trimming removed 6 bases at V and 4 bases at J, with 15 bases between. The CDR3 reads CASSPPGRGETQYF. In DNA form, the CDR3 reads TGTGCCAGCAGCCCGCCGGGGCGGGGAGAGACCCAGTACTTC.

The V call is TRBV6-1, the J call TRBJ2-1, with D hard to call. The V end was cut by 4 bases, the J end by 0 bases, with 7 bases between. This CDR3 spans 14 amino acids. CDR1 is MNHNS, CDR2 SASEGT, per germline. The CDR3 sequence: CASSGPVSYNEQFF. CDR3 nucleotides: TGTGCCAGCAGTGGCCCAGTCTCCTACAATGAGCAGTTCTTC.

In this sample, this clonotype turned up a few times. The V call is TRBV2, the J call TRBJ2-7; D ambiguous. The CDR3 loop spans 15 amino acids. V was trimmed by 1 base and J by 2 bases, leaving 12 bases between them. Germline CDR1 reads SNHLY; CDR2 reads FYNNEI. The CDR3 loop reads CASSEGAARTYEQYF. The CDR3 DNA is TGTGCCAGCAGTGAAGGGGCAGCGAGAACCTACGAGCAGTACTTC.

The chain is built from TRBV6-2 or TRBV6-3 and TRBJ1-2; TRBD1 matches 9 bases. CDR1 and CDR2 (germline): MNHEY, SVGEGT. This CDR3 comprises 15 residues. J was trimmed by 6 bases and V by 2 bases; bases with no gene match: 7. This CDR3 reads CASSYLLRQGDGYTF. The DNA of the CDR3 is TGTGCCAGCAGTTACCTACTGAGACAGGGGGATGGCTACACCTTC.

This clonotype was observed a handful of times. The V and J genes are TRBV12-3 or TRBV12-4 and TRBJ1-4; tentative D call: TRBD1 (5 bases). CDR3 length equals 16 residues. V was trimmed by 6 bases and J by 7 bases, leaving 21 bases between them. CDR3 sequence: CASSSGHPAVGEKLFF. In nucleotides, the CDR3 is TGTGCCAGCAGCTCCGGACATCCCGCCGTGGGTGAAAAACTGTTTTTT.

This clonotype was detected a few times. The chain combines TRBV12-3 or TRBV12-4 with TRBJ1-2; D is possibly TRBD1 (6 bases). The V gene lost 8 bases and the J gene lost 8 bases, with 18 bases spanning the gap. This CDR3 spans 13 amino acids. The CDR3 nucleotides read TGTGCCAGCGGCCGGGACATCTTAGACGGCTACACCTTC. Translation: CASGRDILDGYTF.

In its sample, this clonotype was seen once. The chain joins TRBV29-1 to TRBJ2-2; TRBD1 might be the D (6 bases). Trimming took 7 bases from V and 5 from J, leaving 14 bases between them. The germline V gene encodes CDR1 SQVTM and CDR2 ANQGSEA. The CDR3 runs 13 residues. The CDR3: CSAMRTETGELFF. CDR3 DNA: TGCAGCGCAATGAGGACAGAAACCGGGGAGCTGTTTTTT.